This TCR beta chain was observed in a study of response to subunit inactivated influenza vaccine. Concerning this clonotype itself: Its antigen is unidentified.

The CDR3 covers 14 residues. With 5 bases removed from V and 7 bases from J, the gap between germline ends came to 18 bases. From germline, CDR1 is SEHNR and CDR2 FQNEAQ (reference sequence). Using its own MiXCR run on the RT-PCR reads, TCRdb lists one record per CDR3 protein. The sample yields about 650,000 distinct CDR3 sequences, 15% to 19% seen once. The study's findings and limits: Only a handful of new T cells, the authors suggested, are recruited with each seasonal influenza vaccination.

Sequences were derived from PBMCs from blood, sampled 11 to 12 days after vaccination. The chain uses TRBV7-9 and TRBJ2-7, with a possible D match to TRBD2 (5 bases). The sequence came from a man between 45 and 60 years old who received an inactivated influenza vaccine. In nucleotides, the CDR3 is TGTGCCAGCAGCCCGGGGTGGGGAGTAGGGGAGCAGTACTTC. This encodes CASSPGWGVGEQYF. Supplemented by reference TRBV7-9 and TRBJ2-7, the full variable domain reads DTGVSQNPRHKITKRGQNVTFRCDPISEHNRLYWYRQTLGQGPEFLTYFQNEAQLEKSRLLSDRFSAERPKGSFSTLEIQRTEQGDSAMYLCASSPGWGVGEQYFGPGTRLTVT.